The T cell receptor (beta chain) described here comes from a study of blood T cells in healthy people across ages. The germline V gene encodes CDR1 SGHAT and CDR2 FQNNGV. The CDR3 runs 18 residues. The trim removed 0 bases at V and 0 bases at J, leaving 4 bases unmatched. The authors ran a second PCR of roughly 6 to 11 cycles using a sample-barcoded 5' primer and a J-beta primer mix. A single record per CDR3 protein comes from TCRdb applying MiXCR to the 5' RACE reads. The sample shows 950,000 to 1,200,000 distinct CDR3 sequences, around two fifths of them seen only once. The source of this sequence is a young man in good health. What was sequenced was blood. The chain recombines TRBV11-2 with TRBJ2-3, with TRBD2 matching over 12 bases. The CDR3 spells CASSLDVGLAGSTDTQYF. As DNA, the CDR3 is TGTGCCAGCAGCTTAGACGTCGGACTAGCGGGGAGCACAGATACGCAGTATTTT.